This T cell receptor (beta chain) is drawn from a study of early T cells in non-severe SARS-CoV-2 infection. Study-level information: From unsorted whole blood, bulk RNA was sequenced, and the chains remained unpaired.

Note on this clonotype: Its antigen is still unknown.

In the library, individual cDNA molecules carried attached unique molecular identifiers. TCRdb itself ran the 5' RACE reads through MiXCR, one entry per CDR3 protein. The sample has under 70,000 distinct CDR3 sequences; around 5.7% are singletons. Study observations and caveats: Anti-spike CD8 responses were favored in VDJdb matching, and private and CD4 specificities were missed.

V lost 5 bases to trimming and J lost 1 base, with 14 bases between them. Germline V gene sequence: CDR1 PRHDT, CDR2 FYEKMQ (reference sequence). The CDR3 is made up of 15 amino acids. This specimen was whole blood, taken at baseline. The J gene is TRBJ1-1, the V gene TRBV13; D unresolved. The receptor comes from an adult who was a healthcare worker with PCR-confirmed SARS-CoV-2 infection or an uninfected control (not recorded which). The CDR3 DNA reads as TGTGCCAGCAGCCTCCGTACCGTCTGGAACACTGAAGCTTTCTTT. This gives the protein CASSLRTVWNTEAFF.